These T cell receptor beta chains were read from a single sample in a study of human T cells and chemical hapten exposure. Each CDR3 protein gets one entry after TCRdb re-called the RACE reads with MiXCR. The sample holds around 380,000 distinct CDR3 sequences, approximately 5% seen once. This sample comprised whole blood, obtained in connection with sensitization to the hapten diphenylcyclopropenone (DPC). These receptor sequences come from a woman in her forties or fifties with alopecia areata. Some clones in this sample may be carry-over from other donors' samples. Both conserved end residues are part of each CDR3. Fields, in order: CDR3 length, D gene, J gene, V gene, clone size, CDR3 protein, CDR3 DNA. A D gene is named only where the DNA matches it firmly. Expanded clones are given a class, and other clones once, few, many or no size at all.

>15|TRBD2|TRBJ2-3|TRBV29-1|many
CSVEPASGSTDTQYF
TGCAGCGTTGAACCGGCTAGCGGGAGCACAGATACGCAGTATTTT
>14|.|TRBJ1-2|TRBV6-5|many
CASGSPGVNRGYTF
TGTGCCAGTGGCTCTCCGGGGGTTAATCGTGGCTACACCTTC
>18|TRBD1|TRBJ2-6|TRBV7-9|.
CASSSTMWDRSGANVLTF
TGTGCCAGCAGCTCCACCATGTGGGACAGATCTGGGGCCAACGTCCTGACTTTC
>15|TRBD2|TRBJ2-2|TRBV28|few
CASSLGTTPLEELFF
TGTGCCAGCAGTTTGGGGACTACCCCACTCGAGGAGCTGTTTTTT
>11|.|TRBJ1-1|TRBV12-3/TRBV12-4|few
CASRWVAEAFF
TGTGCCAGCAGGTGGGTGGCTGAAGCTTTCTTT
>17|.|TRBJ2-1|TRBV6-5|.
CASSRGARALNYNEQFF
TGTGCCAGCAGTCGCGGGGCCCGAGCCCTTAACTACAATGAGCAGTTCTTC
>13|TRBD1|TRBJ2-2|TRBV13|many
CASSTGDAGELFF
TGTGCCAGCTCGACAGGGGACGCCGGGGAGCTGTTTTTT
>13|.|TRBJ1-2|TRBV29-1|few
CSVENPYGDGYTF
TGCAGCGTTGAAAATCCCTACGGGGACGGCTACACCTTC
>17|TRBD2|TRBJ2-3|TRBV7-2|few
CASSSWGGGGNTDTQYF
TGTGCCAGCAGCTCATGGGGTGGCGGGGGGAACACAGATACGCAGTATTTT
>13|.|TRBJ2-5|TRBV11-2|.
CPSSHVYQETQYF
TGTCCCAGCAGCCACGTGTACCAAGAGACCCAGTACTTC
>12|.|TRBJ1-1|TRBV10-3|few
CAVRDMNTEAFF
TGTGCCGTCCGGGACATGAACACTGAAGCTTTCTTT
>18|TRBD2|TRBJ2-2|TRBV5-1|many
CASSLSSGAPTNTGELFF
TGCGCCAGCAGCTTGTCTAGCGGGGCGCCAACGAACACCGGGGAGCTGTTTTTT
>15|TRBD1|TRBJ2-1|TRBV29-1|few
CSVHGTGESYNEQFF
TGCAGCGTACACGGGACAGGGGAGTCCTACAATGAGCAGTTCTTC
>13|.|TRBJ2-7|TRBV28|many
CASTAVPVYEQYF
TGTGCCAGCACAGCGGTACCGGTTTACGAGCAGTACTTC
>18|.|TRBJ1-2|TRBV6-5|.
CASSYPPLDRLRFYGYTF
TGTGCCAGCAGTTACCCCCCCCTTGACAGGCTCCGCTTCTATGGCTACACCTTC
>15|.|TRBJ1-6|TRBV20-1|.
CSARVAGGGNSPLHF
TGCAGTGCTAGAGTTGCGGGGGGTGGAAATTCACCCCTCCACTTT
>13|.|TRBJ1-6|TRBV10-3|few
CAISANENSPLHF
TGTGCCATCAGTGCGAACGAGAATTCACCCCTCCACTTT
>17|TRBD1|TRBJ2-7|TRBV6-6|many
CASSLSDGTGVYYEQYF
TGTGCCAGCAGCTTGTCTGACGGGACAGGTGTTTATTACGAGCAGTACTTC
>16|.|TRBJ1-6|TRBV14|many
CASSLMRRRQNSPLHF
TGTGCCAGCAGCCTGATGAGGAGGAGGCAAAATTCACCCCTCCACTTT
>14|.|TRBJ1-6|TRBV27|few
CASSPGRFNSPLHF
TGTGCCAGCAGTCCGGGACGGTTTAATTCACCCCTCCACTTT
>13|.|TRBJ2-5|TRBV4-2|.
CVSSQLAQETQYF
TGTGTCAGCAGCCAGCTAGCGCAAGAGACCCAGTACTTC
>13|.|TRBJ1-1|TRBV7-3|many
CASSLQGYTEAFF
TGTGCCAGCAGCTTACAGGGGTACACTGAAGCTTTCTTT
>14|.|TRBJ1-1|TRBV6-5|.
CASSYLGQGMKAFF
TGTGCCAGCAGTTACCTCGGCCAGGGCATGAAAGCTTTCTTT
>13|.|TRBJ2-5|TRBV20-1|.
CSASGTHRETQYF
TGCAGTGCTTCCGGGACTCACCGGGAGACCCAGTACTTC
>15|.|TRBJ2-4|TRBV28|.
CASSRQLDFKNIQYF
TGTGCCAGCAGTCGGCAGCTAGATTTCAAAAACATTCAGTACTTC
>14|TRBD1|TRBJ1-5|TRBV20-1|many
CSARTGTGTQPQHF
TGCAGTGCTAGAACCGGGACAGGGACTCAGCCCCAGCATTTT
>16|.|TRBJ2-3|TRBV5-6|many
CASSLELASSTDTQYF
TGTGCCAGCAGCTTGGAGCTAGCGTCTAGCACAGATACGCAGTATTTT
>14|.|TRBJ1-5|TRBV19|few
CASSAGRTDQPQHF
TGTGCCAGTAGTGCGGGACGGACGGATCAGCCCCAGCATTTT
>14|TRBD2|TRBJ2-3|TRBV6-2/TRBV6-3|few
CASIGREGTDTQYF
TGTGCCAGCATTGGGCGGGAGGGCACAGATACGCAGTATTTT
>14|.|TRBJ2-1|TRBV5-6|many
CASSRGALGHEQFF
TGTGCCAGCAGCCGGGGGGCCCTCGGGCATGAGCAGTTCTTC
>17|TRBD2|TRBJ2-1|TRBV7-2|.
CASSLRPLAGGNNEQFF
TGTGCCAGCAGCTTAAGACCACTAGCGGGGGGGAACAATGAGCAGTTCTTC
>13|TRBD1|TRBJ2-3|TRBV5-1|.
CASSSSGTATQYF
TGCGCCAGCAGCAGTTCCGGGACAGCGACGCAGTATTTT
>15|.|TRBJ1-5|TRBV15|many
CATSRDWDSNQPQHF
TGTGCCACCAGCAGAGATTGGGATAGCAATCAGCCCCAGCATTTT
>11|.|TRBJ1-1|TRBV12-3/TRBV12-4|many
CASSPNTEAFF
TGTGCCAGCAGTCCTAACACTGAAGCTTTCTTT
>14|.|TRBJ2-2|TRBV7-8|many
CASRLTTNTGELFF
TGTGCCAGCAGGTTGACTACGAACACCGGGGAGCTGTTTTTT
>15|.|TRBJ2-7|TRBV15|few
CATSRAGTGAYEQYF
TGTGCCACCAGCAGAGCCGGAACGGGGGCCTACGAGCAGTACTTC
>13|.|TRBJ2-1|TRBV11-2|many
CASTSLIRNEQFF
TGTGCCAGCACCTCATTAATACGTAATGAGCAGTTCTTC
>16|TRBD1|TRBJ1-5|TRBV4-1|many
CASSQEAGQAYQPQHF
TGCGCCAGCAGCCAAGAAGCGGGACAGGCTTATCAGCCCCAGCATTTT
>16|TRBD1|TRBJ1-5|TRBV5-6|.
CASSLAGDRVVQPQHF
TGTGCCAGCAGCTTGGCCGGGGACAGGGTGGTTCAGCCCCAGCATTTT
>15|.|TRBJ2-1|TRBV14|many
CASSQDRDFYNEQFF
TGTGCCAGCAGCCAAGACCGGGACTTCTACAATGAGCAGTTCTTC
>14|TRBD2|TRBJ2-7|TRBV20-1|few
CSARVGGSGYEQYF
TGCAGTGCTAGAGTCGGCGGGAGCGGGTACGAGCAGTACTTC
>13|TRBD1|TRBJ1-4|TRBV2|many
CASSGDSNEKLFF
TGTGCCAGCAGTGGGGACAGTAATGAAAAACTGTTTTTT
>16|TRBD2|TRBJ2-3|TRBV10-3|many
CAISGSASGYTDTQYF
TGTGCCATCAGTGGGTCGGCTAGCGGGTACACAGATACGCAGTATTTT
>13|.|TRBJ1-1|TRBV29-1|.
CSVAEDRNTEAFF
TGCAGCGTTGCTGAAGACAGAAACACTGAAGCTTTCTTT
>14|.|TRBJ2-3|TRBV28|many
CASSLPQRTDTQYF
TGTGCCAGCAGTTTACCTCAGCGCACAGATACGCAGTATTTT
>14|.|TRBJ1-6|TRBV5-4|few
CASSLVPDNSPLHF
TGTGCCAGCAGCTTGGTGCCAGATAATTCACCCCTCCACTTT
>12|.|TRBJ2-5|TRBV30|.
CAWSATRRTQYF
TGTGCCTGGAGTGCAACTCGACGGACCCAGTACTTC
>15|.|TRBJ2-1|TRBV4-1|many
CASSQESASYNEQFF
TGCGCCAGCAGCCAAGAAAGCGCGTCCTACAATGAGCAGTTCTTC
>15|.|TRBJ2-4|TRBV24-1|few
CATSDAAQVKNIQYF
TGTGCCACCAGTGATGCGGCCCAGGTCAAAAACATTCAGTACTTC
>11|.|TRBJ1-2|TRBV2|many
CASRAGYGYTF
TGTGCCAGCAGGGCTGGCTATGGCTACACCTTC
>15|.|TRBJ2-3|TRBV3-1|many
CASSQPLDPQDTQYF
TGTGCCAGCAGCCAGCCACTAGACCCTCAAGATACGCAGTATTTT
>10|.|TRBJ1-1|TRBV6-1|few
CASEEVVAFF
TGTGCCAGCGAGGAGGTAGTGGCTTTCTTT
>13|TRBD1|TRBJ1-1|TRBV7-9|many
CASSRDRGTEAFF
TGTGCCAGCAGCAGGGACAGGGGCACTGAAGCTTTCTTT
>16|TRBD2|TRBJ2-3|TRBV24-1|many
CATSDSSGKRADTQYF
TGTGCCACCAGTGATTCTAGCGGGAAAAGGGCAGATACGCAGTATTTT
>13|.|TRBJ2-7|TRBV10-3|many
CAISELGNSEQYF
TGTGCCATCAGTGAGTTGGGGAACAGCGAGCAGTACTTC
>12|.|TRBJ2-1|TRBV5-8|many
CASTPGAAEQFF
TGTGCCAGCACCCCTGGGGCAGCCGAGCAGTTCTTC